This T cell receptor (beta chain) derives from a study of shared clonotypes between healthy human individuals. General observations from the study: When naive CD4 clonotypes were compared across several donors, about 4.8% were shared.

TCRdb keeps only in-frame clones here, not all; method: immunoSEQ multiplex PCR. This sample carries roughly 2.4 million clones, almost 96% of them seen once, and the ten largest clones take 0.1% to 0.15%. On this clone: Its matching antigen is unknown.

Germline assignment: CDR1 SGHRS and CDR2 YFSETQ. The CDR3 extends over 16 amino acids. The V end lost 5 bases, the J end lost 6 bases, and 24 bases lay between the germline ends. Sequenced material: naive CD4+ T cells sorted from blood. Subset indicated: CD45RA+ positively selected. The chain links TRBV5-1 to TRBJ2-7, with D perhaps assigned TRBD1 or TRBD2 (5 bases each). This clonotype was sampled from a man younger than 30 in good health. The CDR3 here is CASSQDYGTLRGEQYF. In nucleotides, the CDR3 is TGCGCCAGCAGTCAGGATTACGGGACCCTAAGAGGCGAGCAGTACTTC.